This TCR beta chain was recorded in a study of immune evolution from preneoplasia to lung adenocarcinoma. Study overall: HLA loss of heterozygosity: about 7% AIS, about 15% MIA, about 35% ADC, none AAH. Study results and limitations: Normal lung had the highest top T cell clone frequencies. Clonality was highest in normal lung, lower in later-stage lesions apparently.

The V end lost 4 bases, the J end lost 1 base, and 9 bases lay between the germline ends. The CDR3 totals 13 residues. CDR1 and CDR2 from the germline V gene are SGDLS and YYNGEE. Histologic diagnosis was independently verified by two lung pathologists. Sequenced by immunoSEQ multiplex PCR; TCRdb stores in-frame clones only, minus some. Here the sample spans 2,500 to 3,000 clones, about 88% being singletons. Comment on this clone: Its antigen is currently unknown.

The sequenced sample was FFPE invasive lung adenocarcinoma tissue. The TCR was taken from a person between 65 and 79 years old with invasive lung adenocarcinoma. The chain combines TRBV9 with TRBJ2-7; perhaps TRBD2 as D (6 bases). The CDR3 sequence: CASSSAGSYEQYF. For the CDR3, the DNA is TGTGCCAGCAGCTCTGCGGGGTCCTACGAGCAGTACTTC.